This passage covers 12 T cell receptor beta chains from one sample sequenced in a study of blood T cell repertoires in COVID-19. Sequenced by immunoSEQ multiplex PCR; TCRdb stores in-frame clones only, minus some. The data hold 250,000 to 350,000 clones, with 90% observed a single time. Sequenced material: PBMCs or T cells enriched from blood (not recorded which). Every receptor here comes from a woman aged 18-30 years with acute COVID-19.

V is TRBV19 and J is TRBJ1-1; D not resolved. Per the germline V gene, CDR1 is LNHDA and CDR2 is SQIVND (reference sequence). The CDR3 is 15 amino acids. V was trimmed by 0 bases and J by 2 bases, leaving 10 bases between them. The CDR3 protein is CASSIDRHINTEAFF. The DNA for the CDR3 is TGTGCCAGTAGTATAGATCGACATATAAACACTGAAGCTTTCTTT.

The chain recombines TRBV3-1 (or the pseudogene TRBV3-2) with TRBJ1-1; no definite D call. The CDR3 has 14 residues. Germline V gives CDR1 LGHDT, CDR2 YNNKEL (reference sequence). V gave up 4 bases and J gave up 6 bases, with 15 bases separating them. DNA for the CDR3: TGTGCCAGCAGCCCCATAGGCCAGGTGGCTGAAGCTTTCTTT. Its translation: CASSPIGQVAEAFF.

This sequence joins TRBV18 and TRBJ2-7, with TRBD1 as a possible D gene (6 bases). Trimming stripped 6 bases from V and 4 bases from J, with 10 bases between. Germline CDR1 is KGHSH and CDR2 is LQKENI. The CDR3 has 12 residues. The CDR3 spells CASSQTGYEQYF. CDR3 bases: TGTGCCAGCTCCCAAACAGGGTACGAGCAGTACTTC. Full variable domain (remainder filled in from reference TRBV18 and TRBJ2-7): NAGVMQNPRHLVRRRGQEARLRCSPMKGHSHVYWYRQLPEEGLKFMVYLQKENIIDESGMPKERFSAEFPKEGPSILRIQQVVRGDSAAYFCASSQTGYEQYFGPGTRLTVT.

In nucleotides, the CDR3 is TGCGCCAGCAGCTTGGAAGGGGGCGAGACTGAAGCTTTCTTT. Protein: CASSLEGGETEAFF. The rearrangement uses TRBV5-1 and TRBJ1-1, with 7 positions matching TRBD1. Germline V gives CDR1 SGHRS, CDR2 YFSETQ. The CDR3 totals 14 residues. J lost 5 bases, V lost 0 bases, and 4 bases had no gene match.

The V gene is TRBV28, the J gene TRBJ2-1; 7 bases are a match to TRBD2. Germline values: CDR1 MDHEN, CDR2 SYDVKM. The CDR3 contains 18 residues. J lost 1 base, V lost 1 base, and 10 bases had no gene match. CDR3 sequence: CASSLSPGGRGSYNEQFF. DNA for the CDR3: TGTGCCAGCAGTTTATCTCCTGGGGGGAGGGGATCCTACAATGAGCAGTTCTTC.

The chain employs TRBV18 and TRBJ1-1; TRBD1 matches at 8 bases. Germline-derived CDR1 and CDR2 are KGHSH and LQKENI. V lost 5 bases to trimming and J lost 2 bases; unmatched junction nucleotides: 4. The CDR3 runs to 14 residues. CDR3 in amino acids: CASSSDRDNTEAFF. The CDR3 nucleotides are TGTGCCAGCTCATCGGACAGGGATAACACTGAAGCTTTCTTT.

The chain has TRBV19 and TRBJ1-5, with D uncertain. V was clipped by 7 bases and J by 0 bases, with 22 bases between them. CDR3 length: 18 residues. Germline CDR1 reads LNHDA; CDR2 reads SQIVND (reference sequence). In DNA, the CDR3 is TGTGCCAGTAACCCTCGAGGGCAGAGCTTTTATAGCAATCAGCCCCAGCATTTT. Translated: CASNPRGQSFYSNQPQHF. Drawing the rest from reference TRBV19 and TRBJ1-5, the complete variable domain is DGGITQSPKYLFRKEGQNVTLSCEQNLNHDAMYWYRQDPGQGLRLIYYSQIVNDFQKGDIAEGYSVSREKKESFPLTVTSAQKNPTAFYLCASNPRGQSFYSNQPQHFGDGTRLSIL.

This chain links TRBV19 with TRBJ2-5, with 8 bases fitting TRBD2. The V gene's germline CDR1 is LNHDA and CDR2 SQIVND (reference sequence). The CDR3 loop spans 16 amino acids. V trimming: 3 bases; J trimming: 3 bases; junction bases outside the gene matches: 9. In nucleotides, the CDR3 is TGTGCCAGTAGTATCGTCGGGACTAGGGGAGAAGAGACCCAGTACTTC. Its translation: CASSIVGTRGEETQYF.

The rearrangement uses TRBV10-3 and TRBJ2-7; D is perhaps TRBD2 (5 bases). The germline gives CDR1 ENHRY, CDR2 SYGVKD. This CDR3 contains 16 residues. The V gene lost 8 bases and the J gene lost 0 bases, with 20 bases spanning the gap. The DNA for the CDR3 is TGTGCCATCCAAAAAACCGGGGTACAATCCTCCTACGAGCAGTACTTC. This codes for CAIQKTGVQSSYEQYF.

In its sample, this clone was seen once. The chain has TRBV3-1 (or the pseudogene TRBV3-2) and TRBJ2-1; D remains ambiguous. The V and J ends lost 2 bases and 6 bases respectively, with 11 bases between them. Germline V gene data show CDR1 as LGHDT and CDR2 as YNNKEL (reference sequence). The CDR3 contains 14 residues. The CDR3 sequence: CASSQMPSGNEQFF. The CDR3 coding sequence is TGTGCCAGCAGCCAAATGCCCTCGGGCAATGAGCAGTTCTTC.

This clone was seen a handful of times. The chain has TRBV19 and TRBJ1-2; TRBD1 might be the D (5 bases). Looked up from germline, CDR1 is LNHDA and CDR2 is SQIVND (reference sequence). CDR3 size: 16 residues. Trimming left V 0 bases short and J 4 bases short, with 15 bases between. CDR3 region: CASSIEAGTNLYGYTF. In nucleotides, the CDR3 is TGTGCCAGTAGTATAGAAGCAGGGACTAACCTCTATGGCTACACCTTC. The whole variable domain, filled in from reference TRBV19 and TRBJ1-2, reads DGGITQSPKYLFRKEGQNVTLSCEQNLNHDAMYWYRQDPGQGLRLIYYSQIVNDFQKGDIAEGYSVSREKKESFPLTVTSAQKNPTAFYLCASSIEAGTNLYGYTFGSGTRLTVV.

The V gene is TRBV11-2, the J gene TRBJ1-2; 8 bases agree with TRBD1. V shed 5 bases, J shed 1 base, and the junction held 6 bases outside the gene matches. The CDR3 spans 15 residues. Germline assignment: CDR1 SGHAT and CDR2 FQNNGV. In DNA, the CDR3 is TGTGCCAGCAGCCAGGGGGCGGGGGTTAACTATGGCTACACCTTC. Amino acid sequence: CASSQGAGVNYGYTF.